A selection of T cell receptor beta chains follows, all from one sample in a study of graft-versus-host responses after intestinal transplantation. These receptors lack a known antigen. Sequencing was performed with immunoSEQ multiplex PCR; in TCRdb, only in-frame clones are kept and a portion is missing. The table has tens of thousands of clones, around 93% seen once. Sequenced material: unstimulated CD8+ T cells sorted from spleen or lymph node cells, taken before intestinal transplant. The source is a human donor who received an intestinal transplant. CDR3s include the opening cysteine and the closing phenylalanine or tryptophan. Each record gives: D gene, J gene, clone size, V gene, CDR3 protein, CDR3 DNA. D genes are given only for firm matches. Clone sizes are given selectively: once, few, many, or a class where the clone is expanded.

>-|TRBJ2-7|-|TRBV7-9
CASGDSSYEQYF
TGTGCCAGCGGCGACAGTTCCTACGAGCAGTACTTC
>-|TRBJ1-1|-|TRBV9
CASSERGKGRGTEVRGTEAFF
TGTGCCAGCAGCGAGAGAGGGAAAGGAAGAGGGACCGAGGTCAGGGGCACTGAAGCTTTCTTT
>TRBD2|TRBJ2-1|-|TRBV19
CASSMGLAGGTEQFF
TGTGCCAGTAGTATGGGGTTAGCGGGGGGGACTGAGCAGTTCTTC
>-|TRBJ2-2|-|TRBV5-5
CASSFYSGMSASGELFF
TGTGCCAGCAGCTTTTATTCGGGGATGTCGGCTTCCGGGGAGCTGTTTTTT
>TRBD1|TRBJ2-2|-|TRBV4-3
CASSQDTGGFTGELFF
TGCGCCAGCAGCCAAGATACAGGGGGATTCACCGGGGAGCTGTTTTTT
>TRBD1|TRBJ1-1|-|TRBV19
CASSRDRVTEAFF
TGTGCCAGTAGTCGGGACAGGGTCACTGAAGCTTTCTTT
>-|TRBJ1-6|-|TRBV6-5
CASSYRSQENSPLHF
TGTGCCAGCAGTTACAGGTCCCAGGAAAATTCACCCCTCCACTTT
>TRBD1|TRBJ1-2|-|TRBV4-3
CASSQEVLAGGPIGDGYTF
TGCGCCAGCAGCCAAGAGGTGTTGGCAGGGGGACCTATAGGGGATGGCTACACCTTC
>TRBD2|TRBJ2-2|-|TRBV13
CASSLVSGGRGELFF
TGTGCCAGCAGCTTAGTTAGCGGGGGCCGCGGGGAGCTGTTTTTT
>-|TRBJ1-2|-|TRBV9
CASSVGEGNYGYTF
TGTGCCAGCAGCGTAGGGGAGGGGAACTATGGCTACACCTTC
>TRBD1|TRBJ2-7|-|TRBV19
CASSPRTGINEQYF
TGTGCCAGTAGTCCCAGGACAGGGATCAACGAGCAGTACTTC
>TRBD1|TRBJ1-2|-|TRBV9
CASSRNARDRGKSNYGYTF
TGTGCCAGCAGCAGAAACGCCCGGGACAGGGGGAAATCTAACTATGGCTACACCTTC
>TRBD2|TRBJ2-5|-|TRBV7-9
CASSLGGLAGGRGETQYF
TGTGCCAGCAGCTTAGGGGGACTAGCGGGGGGGCGAGGAGAGACCCAGTACTTC
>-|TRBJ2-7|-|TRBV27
CASSLSGQNYEQYF
TGTGCCAGCAGTTTATCTGGACAGAACTACGAGCAGTACTTC
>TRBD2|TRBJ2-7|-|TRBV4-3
CASSQSTSRSYEQYF
TGCGCCAGCAGCCAGTCGACTAGCCGGAGCTACGAGCAGTACTTC
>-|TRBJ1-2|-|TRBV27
CASSPGLWWGYTF
TGTGCCAGCAGCCCGGGACTGTGGTGGGGCTACACCTTC
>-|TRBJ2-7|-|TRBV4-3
CASSQDRGYEQYF
TGCGCCAGCAGCCAAGATCGGGGTTACGAGCAGTACTTC
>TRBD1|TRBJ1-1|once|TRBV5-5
CASSLGPGGLTEAFF
TGTGCCAGCAGCTTGGGACCAGGGGGTCTCACTGAAGCTTTCTTT
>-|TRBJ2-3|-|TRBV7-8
CASSLTGGTTDTQYF
TGTGCCAGCAGCTTAACGGGGGGCACCACAGATACGCAGTATTTT
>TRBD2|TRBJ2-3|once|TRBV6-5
CASSRGGRTDTQYF
TGTGCCAGCAGTCGGGGGGGCCGCACAGATACGCAGTATTTT
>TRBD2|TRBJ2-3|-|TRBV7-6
CASSLATSGASTDTQYF
TGTGCCAGCAGCTTAGCGACTAGCGGGGCCAGCACAGATACGCAGTATTTT
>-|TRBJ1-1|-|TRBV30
CAWSATENTEAFF
TGTGCCTGGAGTGCTACAGAGAACACTGAAGCTTTCTTT